The present TCR beta chain was sequenced within a study of shared clonotypes between healthy human individuals. About the study: Donors, aged 18 to 49, were two women and a few men.

V was clipped by 8 bases and J by 2 bases; unmatched bases: 8. Per the germline V gene, CDR1 is SGHVS and CDR2 is FNYEAQ. The CDR3 length is 15 residues. The naive CD8 fraction comprised CD45RO-negative cells positively selected for CCR7 and excluded terminally differentiated effector memory CD45RA+ cells. All donors were healthy HIV-negative adults lacking recent acute infections or vaccinations. Assay: immunoSEQ multiplex PCR; the TCRdb copy retains only in-frame clones and omits some. The table has over 2 million clones, approximately 94% seen once. The rearrangement uses TRBV7-6 and TRBJ2-2, with TRBD1 matching 7 bases. The clonotype originates from a man between 18 and 35 years old in good health. The sequenced sample was naive CD8+ T cells sorted from blood. The DNA of the CDR3 is TGTGCCAGCTCGTGGGGACAGTCTAACACCGGGGAGCTGTTTTTT. Translating gives CASSWGQSNTGELFF.